Sequencing of this T cell receptor (beta chain) was carried out in a study of Graves' ophthalmopathy and Graves' hyperthyroidism. Study in general: Peripheral blood was gathered at first diagnosis, ahead of any treatment whatsoever. The study, taken as a whole, reports: Most thyroid clonotypes expanded beyond 0.001 frequency were also found in blood.

Uncontrolled infections, other autoimmune diseases, pregnancy or lactation barred patients from enrollment. The diagnostic workup employed clinical symptoms, serum thyroxine, TRAb, thyroid ultrasound and orbital computed tomography. For repertoire sequencing, the TCR beta CDR3 regions were amplified from RNA transcripts. RT-PCR with HTBI primers came first, then second-round multiplex PCR. TCRdb redid the calling of the multiplex PCR reads with MiXCR, one entry per CDR3 protein. The table lists hundreds of thousands of distinct CDR3 sequences, around 42% of them singletons. About this clonotype: The antigen remains unidentified.

V shed 5 bases, J shed 5 bases, and the junction held 6 bases outside the gene matches. The CDR3 contains 13 residues. Germline V gene lookup returns CDR1 SGHTA and CDR2 FQGNSA. The receptor was derived from an adult man with Graves' ophthalmopathy. The chain recombines TRBV7-2 with TRBJ2-7; 7 bases line up with TRBD1. Sequences were obtained from peripheral blood. The CDR3, as DNA: TGTGCCAGCAGCCGAGGGACAGTCAACGAGCAGTACTTC. It specifies CASSRGTVNEQYF.